Each of the 9 T cell receptor beta chains below was sequenced from the same sample in a study of T cells in Graves' hyperthyroidism and ophthalmopathy. The source material, RNA transcripts, was used to amplify TCR beta CDR3 regions. The HTBI primer set served for first-round RT-PCR of the TCR CDR3. TCRdb re-called the multiplex PCR reads through MiXCR, storing one row per CDR3 protein. This table has approximately 590,000 distinct CDR3 sequences, about a sixth appearing once. Source material: blood. Source of these receptors: a woman aged 30 to 39 with Graves' hyperthyroidism.

As to this clonotype: This may arise from a read error, as a much more abundant clone is one base away. The chain combines TRBV30 with TRBJ2-7; 7 bases are shared with TRBD2. The CDR3 is made up of 17 amino acids. Looked up from germline, CDR1 is GTSNPN and CDR2 is SVGIG (reference sequence). J gave up 3 bases and V 5 bases, and 19 bases lay outside the gene matches. The CDR3 reads CAWVLAEVFGIGYEQYF. The CDR3 DNA sequence: TGTGCCTGGGTTCTAGCGGAAGTCTTCGGTATAGGCTACGAGCAGTACTTC.

This clonotype occurred many times. The chain employs TRBV6-2 or TRBV6-3 and TRBJ1-5, with 9 bases fitting TRBD1. Germline CDR1 is MNHEY and CDR2 is SVGEGT. The CDR3 contains 17 residues. V shed 4 bases and J 3 bases; nucleotides not matched to a gene: 10. Here the CDR3 DNA reads TGTGCCAGCAGTTCCATTAACAGGGGGCTCAACAATCAGCCCCAGCATTTT. Amino acid sequence: CASSSINRGLNNQPQHF.

About this clonotype itself: With a much larger clone just one base away, this may be a read error. The genes are TRBV7-2 and TRBJ2-1; TRBD2 agrees at 11 bases. The germline gives CDR1 SGHTA, CDR2 FQGNSA. Trimming took 6 bases from V and 9 from J; bases not matched to a gene: 25. CDR3 length equals 20 residues. The CDR3 is CASRFGRLAGLSREGGEQFF. The CDR3 DNA is TGTGCCAGCAGATTTGGTCGACTAGCGGGATTGTCTAGGGAGGGTGGTGAGCAGTTCTTC.

This clonotype has at least ten counts. The chain uses TRBV11-2 and TRBJ1-2, with unresolved D. In germline, CDR1 is SGHAT, CDR2 FQNNGV. The CDR3 is 13 amino acids. With 1 base removed from V and 3 bases from J, the gap between germline ends came to 6 bases. CDR3 residues: CASSLAGDYGYTF. The CDR3, as DNA: TGTGCCAGCAGCTTAGCGGGAGACTATGGCTACACCTTC.

CDR3 DNA sequence: TGTGCCAGCAGTTACCCGTGGGACAGGCCGGACTACGAGCAGTACTTC. Translated, it gives CASSYPWDRPDYEQYF. V and J are TRBV6-2 or TRBV6-3 and TRBJ2-7; TRBD1 matches at 8 bases. The CDR3 is made up of 16 amino acids. Germline CDR1 MNHEY, CDR2 SVGEGT. The trim removed 2 bases at V and 3 bases at J, leaving 9 bases unmatched.

The V and J genes are TRBV10-3 and TRBJ2-2; 7 bases are shared with TRBD2. In germline, CDR1 is ENHRY, CDR2 SYGVKD. The ends lost 3 bases at V and 4 bases at J; junction bases unmatched: 5. The CDR3 spans 15 residues. CDR3 protein: CAISDRREPTGELFF. CDR3 DNA: TGTGCCATCAGTGATAGGCGGGAGCCCACCGGGGAGCTGTTTTTT.

The chain is built from TRBV27 and TRBJ2-2, with a weak D call TRBD2 (5 bases). V was pared by 9 bases and J by 4 bases, with 12 bases between. The CDR3 consists of 13 residues. Germline loops: CDR1 MNHEY, CDR2 SMNVEV (reference sequence). This CDR3 reads CASWLAGTGELFF. The CDR3 DNA reads TGTGCCAGTTGGCTAGCCGGCACCGGGGAGCTGTTTTTT.

This clonotype appeared many times. This sequence joins TRBV6-2 or TRBV6-3 and TRBJ2-1; 10 positions agree with TRBD2. The CDR3 loop spans 19 amino acids. Per the germline V gene, CDR1 is MNHEY and CDR2 is SVGEGT. Trimming removed 2 bases from V and 2 bases from J; junction bases left unmatched: 12. CDR3 residues: CASSYAIAGGRPPYNEQFF. The CDR3 DNA follows: TGTGCCAGCAGTTACGCTATAGCGGGAGGCCGGCCTCCCTACAATGAGCAGTTCTTC.

This clonotype was seen at least ten times. J is TRBJ2-4 and V is TRBV28; D not certain. Germline CDR1 and CDR2: MDHEN and SYDVKM. Trimming cost V 3 bases and J 2 bases, with 14 bases left between them. CDR3 length equals 16 residues. The chain's CDR3 is CASSFGSGRSKNIQYF. The DNA of the CDR3 is TGTGCCAGCAGTTTCGGCTCAGGTCGTTCCAAAAACATTCAGTACTTC.